This entry lists 10 T cell receptor beta chains sequenced from one sample in a study of T cells after yellow fever vaccination. TCRdb fed the 5' RACE reads into MiXCR, producing one record per CDR3 protein. The sample shows a few hundred thousand distinct CDR3 sequences, 6.8% of them seen only once. Sequenced here: PBMCs, sampled about 41 days after the first yellow fever vaccination. The receptors stem from a man aged 18-30 years who received the YFV17D yellow fever vaccine.

This clonotype was detected ten times or more. The V call is TRBV12-3 or TRBV12-4, the J call TRBJ2-5, with D possibly being TRBD2 (5 bases). V lost 5 bases and J 4 bases, leaving 14 bases between the germline ends. There are 14 residues in the CDR3. The CDR3 is CASSPTRTSETQYF. The CDR3 region has the DNA TGTGCCAGCAGTCCTACTAGGACGTCAGAGACCCAGTACTTC.

This clonotype was recorded a few times. J is TRBJ2-3 and V is TRBV6-5, with TRBD2 as a possible D gene (6 bases). Germline CDR1 is MNHEY and CDR2 is SVGAGI. The V end lost 4 bases, the J end lost 10 bases, and 18 bases lay between the germline ends. The CDR3 extends over 14 amino acids. CDR3 DNA sequence: TGTGCCAGCAGTTCTCTGGGGGACTCCCTCGCGCAGTATTTT. The encoded protein is CASSSLGDSLAQYF.

J is TRBJ1-1 and V is TRBV5-1; D gene unclear. The CDR3 is made up of 15 amino acids. Germline V CDR1 and CDR2: SGHRS, YFSETQ. V was cut by 0 bases and J by 1 base, with 10 bases left in between. Here the CDR3 DNA reads TGCGCCAGCAGCTTGGAACTAACAGCGAACACTGAAGCTTTCTTT. Translation gives CASSLELTANTEAFF. Together with reference TRBV5-1 and TRBJ1-1, the CDR3 gives the full variable domain: KAGVTQTPRYLIKTRGQQVTLSCSPISGHRSVSWYQQTPGQGLQFLFEYFSETQRNKGNFPGRFSGRQFSNSRSEMNVSTLELGDSALYLCASSLELTANTEAFFGQGTRLTVV.

V usage is TRBV28 and J usage is TRBJ1-1, with D possibly matching TRBD1 (6 bases). The CDR3 is made up of 15 amino acids. Germline CDR1 is MDHEN and CDR2 is SYDVKM. Deletions cut 3 bases from V and 5 bases from J, with 16 bases between. This chain's CDR3 is CASSLPQGIWTEAFF. CDR3 coding DNA: TGTGCCAGCAGTTTGCCCCAGGGGATCTGGACTGAAGCTTTCTTT.

The chain joins TRBV18 to TRBJ1-2; 7 nucleotides align to TRBD1. The CDR3 contains 13 residues. V shed 6 bases, J shed 2 bases, and the junction held 3 bases outside the gene matches. Germline V CDR1 and CDR2: KGHSH, LQKENI. The CDR3 loop reads CASSTGQNYGYTF. The CDR3, as DNA: TGTGCCAGCTCGACGGGACAGAACTATGGCTACACCTTC. The whole variable domain, filled in from reference TRBV18 and TRBJ1-2, reads NAGVMQNPRHLVRRRGQEARLRCSPMKGHSHVYWYRQLPEEGLKFMVYLQKENIIDESGMPKERFSAEFPKEGPSILRIQQVVRGDSAAYFCASSTGQNYGYTFGSGTRLTVV.

The V and J genes are TRBV20-1 and TRBJ1-5; TRBD1 might be the D (6 bases). Germline CDR1 reads DFQATT; CDR2 reads SNEGSKA (reference sequence). The CDR3 length is 16 residues. V dropped 5 bases and J dropped 1 base, with 18 bases sitting between them. This CDR3 reads CSAPEWGQGSNQPQHF. The CDR3 coding sequence is TGCAGTGCTCCAGAATGGGGGCAGGGGAGCAATCAGCCCCAGCATTTT.

The J gene is TRBJ1-5, the V gene TRBV18; D may be TRBD1 (5 bases). Germline assignment: CDR1 KGHSH and CDR2 LQKENI. Trimming removed 3 bases at V and 8 bases at J, with 23 bases between. The CDR3 contains 17 residues. The CDR3 spells CASSPGLRYAGGKPQHF. The CDR3, as DNA: TGTGCCAGCTCACCGGGGTTGAGGTACGCTGGGGGAAAGCCCCAGCATTTT.

This clonotype was counted a few times. The chain links TRBV7-6 to TRBJ1-1, with D unresolved. CDR1 and CDR2 (germline): SGHVS, FNYEAQ. CDR3 size: 13 residues. The V end lost 5 bases, the J end lost 3 bases, and 10 bases lay between the germline ends. The chain's CDR3 is CASSTRSDTEAFF. CDR3 nucleotides: TGTGCCAGCAGCACCCGCAGCGACACTGAAGCTTTCTTT.

Many counts were recorded for this clonotype. The rearrangement links TRBV2 to TRBJ2-7; a possible D gene is TRBD1 (6 bases). V shed 6 bases and J shed 4 bases, with 13 bases lying between them. The CDR3 runs 13 residues. Germline V gene sequence: CDR1 SNHLY, CDR2 FYNNEI. CDR3 nucleotides: TGTGCCAGCAGGGAAAGCCAGGGGTACGAGCAGTACTTC. Translated, it gives CASRESQGYEQYF.

This clonotype turned up a few times. The V and J genes are TRBV11-1 and TRBJ2-6, with D perhaps matching TRBD1 or TRBD2 (5 bases each). In germline, CDR1 is SGHAT, CDR2 FQDESV (reference sequence). This CDR3 has 20 residues. V was clipped by 2 bases and J by 2 bases, with 22 bases between them. The CDR3 protein is CASSLMRPGTPLTGANVLTF. CDR3 DNA: TGTGCCAGCAGCTTAATGCGCCCCGGGACCCCACTCACTGGGGCCAACGTCCTGACTTTC.